This T cell receptor (beta chain) was found in a study of T-cell reconstitution after alpha-beta-depleted transplantation in children. The authors prepared the TCRbeta library with unique molecular identifiers. MiXCR was run by TCRdb on the PCR reads, yielding one entry per CDR3 protein. This table has approximately 640,000 distinct CDR3 sequences, over 15% appearing once. This clonotype has more than one count but fewer than ten. CDR3 size: 15 residues. Germline V lookup: CDR1 SGHTA, CDR2 FQGNSA. The trim removed 5 bases at V and 6 bases at J, leaving 10 bases unmatched. The sequencing used PBMCs from the stem cell graft donor, collected from the stem cell graft. The chain couples TRBV7-2 to TRBJ1-5; 7 nucleotides agree with TRBD1. The receptor's source is a human donor who donated a stem cell graft to a child with acute myeloid leukemia. Here the CDR3 DNA reads TGTGCCAGCAGCCCCGAGGGGGCCTGGGGTCAGCCCCAGCATTTT. Encoded protein: CASSPEGAWGQPQHF.